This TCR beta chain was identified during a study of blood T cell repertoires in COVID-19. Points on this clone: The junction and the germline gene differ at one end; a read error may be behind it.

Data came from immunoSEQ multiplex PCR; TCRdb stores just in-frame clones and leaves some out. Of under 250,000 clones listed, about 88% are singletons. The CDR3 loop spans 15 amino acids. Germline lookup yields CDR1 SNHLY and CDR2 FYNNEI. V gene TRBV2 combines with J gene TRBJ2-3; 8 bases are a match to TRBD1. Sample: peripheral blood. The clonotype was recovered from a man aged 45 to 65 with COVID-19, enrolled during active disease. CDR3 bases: TGTGCCAGCAGCGAAGCCGGGACAGGTGAAGATACGCAGTATTTT. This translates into CASSEAGTGEDTQYF.